This paragraph covers one TCR beta chain sequence. The sample is drawn from a study of OX40 agonist ivuxolimab in advanced cancers. Trimming at V came to 3 bases and at J to 6 bases, leaving 9 bases not matched to a gene. CDR3 length: 17 residues. Germline V lookup: CDR1 SGDLS, CDR2 YYNGEE. Only in-frame clones appear in the TCRdb table, and some are missing; sequencing was by immunoSEQ multiplex PCR. The top ten clones hold approximately 10% of a sample with tens of thousands of clones, 85% to 90% of them seen once. The rearrangement uses TRBV9 and TRBJ2-1; 13 bases map to TRBD2. The clonotype was recovered from an adult with an advanced solid tumor such as melanoma, head and neck, liver or kidney cancer. The sequenced sample was CD4+ or CD8+ T cells sorted from blood, obtained in a trial of the OX40 agonist ivuxolimab. DNA of the CDR3: TGTGCCAGCAGCGCCTTTCCCGGGACTAGCGGGGTCAATGAGCAGTTCTTC. Translation gives CASSAFPGTSGVNEQFF. Complete variable domain (other parts from reference TRBV9 and TRBJ2-1): DSGVTQTPKHLITATGQRVTLRCSPRSGDLSVYWYQQSLDQGLQFLIQYYNGEERAKGNILERFSAQQFPDLHSELNLSSLELGDSALYFCASSAFPGTSGVNEQFFGPGTRLTVL.